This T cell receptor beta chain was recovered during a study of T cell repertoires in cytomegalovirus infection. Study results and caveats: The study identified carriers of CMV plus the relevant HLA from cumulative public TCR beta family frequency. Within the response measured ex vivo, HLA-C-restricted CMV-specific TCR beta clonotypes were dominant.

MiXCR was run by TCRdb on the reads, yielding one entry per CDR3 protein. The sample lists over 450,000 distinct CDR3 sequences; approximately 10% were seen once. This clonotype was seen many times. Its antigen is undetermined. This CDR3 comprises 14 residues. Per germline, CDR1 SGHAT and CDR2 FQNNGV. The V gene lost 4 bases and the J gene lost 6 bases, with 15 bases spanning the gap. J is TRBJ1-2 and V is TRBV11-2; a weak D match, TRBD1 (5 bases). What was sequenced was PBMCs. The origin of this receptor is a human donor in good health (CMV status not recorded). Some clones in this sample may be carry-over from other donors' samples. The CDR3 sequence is CASSSPRGRNGYTF. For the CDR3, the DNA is TGTGCCAGCAGCTCACCAAGGGGACGGAATGGCTACACCTTC.